This T cell receptor (beta chain) originates from a study of blood T cell repertoires in COVID-19. Measured with immunoSEQ multiplex PCR; TCRdb has only the in-frame clones, and not every one. The data hold 250,000 to 350,000 clones, with 75% to 90% observed a single time. CDR1 is MNHEY, CDR2 SMNVEV, per germline (reference sequence). V lost 4 bases and J 2 bases, leaving 17 bases between the germline ends. CDR3 length equals 16 residues. The sample comprised peripheral blood. The sequence came from a woman between 45 and 60 years old with COVID-19, enrolled during active disease. This chain links TRBV27 with TRBJ1-1; D remains unclear. The CDR3 sequence: CASSSWGDGINTEAFF. CDR3 bases: TGTGCCAGCAGTTCCTGGGGTGACGGGATAAACACTGAAGCTTTCTTT.